The clone carrying this T cell receptor beta chain was observed a handful of times. Its specificity is not known. This entry belongs to a study of response to subunit inactivated influenza vaccine. The study, taken as a whole, reports: T cells newly recruited by each seasonal influenza vaccination are few, the authors suggested.

Each CDR3 protein is one row after TCRdb ran MiXCR on the RT-PCR reads. The sample yields 400,000 to 650,000 distinct CDR3 sequences, more than 7% seen once. With V trimmed by 5 bases and J by 5 bases, 11 bases remained unmatched. The CDR3 totals 17 residues. Germline V gene lookup returns CDR1 LGHDT and CDR2 YNNKEL (reference sequence). The specimen comprised PBMCs from blood, sampled less than 30 months after vaccination. The TCR originated in a man aged 50 to 75 who received an inactivated influenza vaccine. This rearrangement joins TRBV3-1 to TRBJ2-5; TRBD2 matches 13 bases. CDR3 sequence (DNA): TGTGCCAGCAGCGTGAGAAGGGGACTAGCGGGGTTGGAGACCCAGTACTTC. Encoded protein: CASSVRRGLAGLETQYF.